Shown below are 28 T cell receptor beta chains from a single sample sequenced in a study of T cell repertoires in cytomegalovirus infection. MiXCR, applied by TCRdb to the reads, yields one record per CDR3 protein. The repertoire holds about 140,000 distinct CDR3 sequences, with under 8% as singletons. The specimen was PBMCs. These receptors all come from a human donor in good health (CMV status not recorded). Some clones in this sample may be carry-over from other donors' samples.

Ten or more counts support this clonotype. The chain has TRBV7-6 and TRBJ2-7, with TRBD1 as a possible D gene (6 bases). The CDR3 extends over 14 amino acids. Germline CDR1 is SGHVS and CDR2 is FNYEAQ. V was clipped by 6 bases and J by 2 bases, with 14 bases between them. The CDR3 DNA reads TGTGCCAGCAGTCCACAGGGTCATGCCTACGAGCAGTACTTC. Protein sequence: CASSPQGHAYEQYF.

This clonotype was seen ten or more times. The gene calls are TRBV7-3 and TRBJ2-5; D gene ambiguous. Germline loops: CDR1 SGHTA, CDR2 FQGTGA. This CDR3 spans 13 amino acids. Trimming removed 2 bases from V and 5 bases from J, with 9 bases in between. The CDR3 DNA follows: TGTGCCAGCAGCTTAGAATCGATGGAGACCCAGTACTTC. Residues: CASSLESMETQYF.

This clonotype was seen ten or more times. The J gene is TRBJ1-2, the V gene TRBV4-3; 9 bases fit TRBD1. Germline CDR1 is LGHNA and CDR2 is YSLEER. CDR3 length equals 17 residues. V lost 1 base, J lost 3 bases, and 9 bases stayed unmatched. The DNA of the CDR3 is TGCGCCAGCAGCCAAGCGTTGACAGGACAGGGGTACTATGGCTACACCTTC. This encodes CASSQALTGQGYYGYTF.

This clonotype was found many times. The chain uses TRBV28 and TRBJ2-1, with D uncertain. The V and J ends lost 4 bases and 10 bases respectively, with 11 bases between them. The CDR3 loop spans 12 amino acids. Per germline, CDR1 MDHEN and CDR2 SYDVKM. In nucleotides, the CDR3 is TGTGCCAGCAGTTGGCTGCGGTGGGAGCAGTTCTTC. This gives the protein CASSWLRWEQFF.

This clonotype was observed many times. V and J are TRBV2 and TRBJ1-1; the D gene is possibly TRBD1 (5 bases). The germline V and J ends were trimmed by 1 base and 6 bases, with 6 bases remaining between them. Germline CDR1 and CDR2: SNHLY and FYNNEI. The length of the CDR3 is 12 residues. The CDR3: CASSEGGAEAFF. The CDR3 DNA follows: TGTGCCAGCAGTGAAGGGGGGGCTGAAGCTTTCTTT.

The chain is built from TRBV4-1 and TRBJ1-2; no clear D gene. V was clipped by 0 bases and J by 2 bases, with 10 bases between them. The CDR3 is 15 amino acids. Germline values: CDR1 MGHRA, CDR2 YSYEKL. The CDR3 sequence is CASSQEGQENYGYTF. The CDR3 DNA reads TGCGCCAGCAGCCAAGAAGGTCAAGAGAACTATGGCTACACCTTC.

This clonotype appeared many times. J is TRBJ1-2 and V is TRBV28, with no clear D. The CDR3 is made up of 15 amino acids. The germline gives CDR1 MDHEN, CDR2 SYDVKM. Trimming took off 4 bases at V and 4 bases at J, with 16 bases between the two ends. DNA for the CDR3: TGTGCCAGCAGTTCCTCGGGGTTAGGTGGCTATGGCTACACCTTC. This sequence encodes CASSSSGLGGYGYTF.

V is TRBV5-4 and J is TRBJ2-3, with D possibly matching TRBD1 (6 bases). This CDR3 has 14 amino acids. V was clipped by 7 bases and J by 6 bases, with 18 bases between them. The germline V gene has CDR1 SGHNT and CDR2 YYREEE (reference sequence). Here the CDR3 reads CASLTGPSMDTQYF. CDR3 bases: TGTGCCAGCTTGACAGGACCCTCTATGGATACGCAGTATTTT.

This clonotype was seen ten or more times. CDR3 amino acids: CASSRHSSGAITYEQYF. CDR3 nucleotide sequence: TGTGCCAGCAGTCGACACTCTAGCGGGGCTATAACCTACGAGCAGTACTTC. V gene TRBV28 combines with J gene TRBJ2-7, with 9 bases matching TRBD2. V dropped 5 bases and J dropped 2; count of bases not matched to a gene: 13. This CDR3 spans 17 amino acids. Per the germline V gene, CDR1 is MDHEN and CDR2 is SYDVKM. Based on the CDR3 plus reference TRBV28 and TRBJ2-7, the full variable domain is DVKVTQSSRYLVKRTGEKVFLECVQDMDHENMFWYRQDPGLGLRLIYFSYDVKMKEKGDIPEGYSVSREKKERFSLILESASTNQTSMYLCASSRHSSGAITYEQYFGPGTRLTVT.

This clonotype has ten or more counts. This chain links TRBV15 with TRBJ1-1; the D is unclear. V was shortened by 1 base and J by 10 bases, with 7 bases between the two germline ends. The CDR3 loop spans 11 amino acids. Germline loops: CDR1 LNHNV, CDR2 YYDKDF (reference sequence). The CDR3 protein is CATSRGDGAFF. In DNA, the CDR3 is TGTGCCACCAGCAGAGGGGATGGAGCTTTCTTT.

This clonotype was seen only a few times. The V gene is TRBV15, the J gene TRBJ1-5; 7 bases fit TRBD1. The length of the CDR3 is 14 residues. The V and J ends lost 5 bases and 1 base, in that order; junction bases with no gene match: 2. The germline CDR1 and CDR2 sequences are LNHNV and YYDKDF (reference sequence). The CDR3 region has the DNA TGTGCCACCAGCCCGGACAGGAGCAATCAGCCCCAGCATTTT. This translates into CATSPDRSNQPQHF.

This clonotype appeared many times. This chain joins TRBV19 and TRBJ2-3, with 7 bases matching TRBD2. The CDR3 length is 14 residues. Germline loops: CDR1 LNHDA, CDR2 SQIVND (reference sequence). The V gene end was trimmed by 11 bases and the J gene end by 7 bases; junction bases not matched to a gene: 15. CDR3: CASQEGLGGYTQYF. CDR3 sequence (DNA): TGTGCCTCACAAGAAGGACTAGGTGGATATACGCAGTATTTT.

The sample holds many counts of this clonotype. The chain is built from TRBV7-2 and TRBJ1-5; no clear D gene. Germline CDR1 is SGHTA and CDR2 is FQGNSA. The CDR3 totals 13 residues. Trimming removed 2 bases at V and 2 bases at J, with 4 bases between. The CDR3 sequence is CASSLPGNQPQHF. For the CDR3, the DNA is TGTGCCAGCAGCTTACCTGGCAATCAGCCCCAGCATTTT.

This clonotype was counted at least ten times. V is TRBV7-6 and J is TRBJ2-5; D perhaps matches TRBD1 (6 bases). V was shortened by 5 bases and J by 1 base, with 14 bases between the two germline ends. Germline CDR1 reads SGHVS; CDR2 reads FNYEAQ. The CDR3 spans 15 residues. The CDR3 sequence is CASSARTVSQETQYF. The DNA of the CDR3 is TGTGCCAGCAGCGCCAGGACAGTTTCCCAAGAGACCCAGTACTTC.

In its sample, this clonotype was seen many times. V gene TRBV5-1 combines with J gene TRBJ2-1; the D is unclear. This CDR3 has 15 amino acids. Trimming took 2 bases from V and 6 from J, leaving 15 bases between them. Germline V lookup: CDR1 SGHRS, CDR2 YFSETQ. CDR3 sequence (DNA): TGCGCCAGCAGCTTCAACAGAGAACCCAGCAATGAGCAGTTCTTC. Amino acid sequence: CASSFNREPSNEQFF.

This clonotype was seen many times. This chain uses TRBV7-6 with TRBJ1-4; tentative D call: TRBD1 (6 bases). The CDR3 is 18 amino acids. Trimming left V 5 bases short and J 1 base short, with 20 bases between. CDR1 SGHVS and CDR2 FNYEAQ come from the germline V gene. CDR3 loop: CASSQYSPLTGTNEKLFF. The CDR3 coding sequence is TGTGCCAGCAGCCAATATTCACCTCTGACAGGAACTAATGAAAAACTGTTTTTT.

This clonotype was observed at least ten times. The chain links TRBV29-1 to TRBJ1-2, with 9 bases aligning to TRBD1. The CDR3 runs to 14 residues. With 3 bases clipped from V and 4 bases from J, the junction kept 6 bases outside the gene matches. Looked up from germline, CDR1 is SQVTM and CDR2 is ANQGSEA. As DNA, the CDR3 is TGCAGCGTTGAGAGGACAGGGGACACCTATGGCTACACCTTC. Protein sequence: CSVERTGDTYGYTF.

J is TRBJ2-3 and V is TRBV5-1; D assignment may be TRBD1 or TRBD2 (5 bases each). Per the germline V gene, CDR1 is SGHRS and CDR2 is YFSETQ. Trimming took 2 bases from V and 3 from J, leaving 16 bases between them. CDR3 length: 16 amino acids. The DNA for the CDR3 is TGCGCCAGCAGCTTCGGGGCTTCTCTATCTACAGATACGCAGTATTTT. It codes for CASSFGASLSTDTQYF.

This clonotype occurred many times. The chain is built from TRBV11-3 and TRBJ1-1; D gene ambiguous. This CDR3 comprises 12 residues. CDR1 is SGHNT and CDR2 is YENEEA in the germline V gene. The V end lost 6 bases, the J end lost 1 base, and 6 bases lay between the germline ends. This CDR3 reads CASRGPNTEAFF. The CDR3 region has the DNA TGTGCCAGCAGGGGCCCGAACACTGAAGCTTTCTTT.

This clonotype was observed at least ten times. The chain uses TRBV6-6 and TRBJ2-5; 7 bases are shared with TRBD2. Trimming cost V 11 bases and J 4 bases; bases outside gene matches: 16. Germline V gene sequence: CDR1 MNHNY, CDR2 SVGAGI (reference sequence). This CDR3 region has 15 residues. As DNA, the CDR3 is TGTGCCTCTTCACCCGCGGGGGAAGGAGGAGAGACCCAGTACTTC. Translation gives CASSPAGEGGETQYF.

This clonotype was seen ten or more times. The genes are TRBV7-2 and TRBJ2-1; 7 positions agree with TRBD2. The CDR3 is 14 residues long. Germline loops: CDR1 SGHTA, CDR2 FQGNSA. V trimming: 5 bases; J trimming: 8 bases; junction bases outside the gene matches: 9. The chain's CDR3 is CASSPRTSYDEQFF. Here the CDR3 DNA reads TGTGCCAGCAGCCCGAGGACTAGTTACGATGAGCAGTTCTTC.

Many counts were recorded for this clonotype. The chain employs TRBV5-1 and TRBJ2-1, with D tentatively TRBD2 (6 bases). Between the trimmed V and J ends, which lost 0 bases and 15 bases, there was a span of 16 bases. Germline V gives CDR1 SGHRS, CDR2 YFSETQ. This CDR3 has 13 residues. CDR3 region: CASSLDPTSPAFF. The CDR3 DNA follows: TGCGCCAGCAGCTTGGATCCCACTAGCCCGGCGTTCTTC.

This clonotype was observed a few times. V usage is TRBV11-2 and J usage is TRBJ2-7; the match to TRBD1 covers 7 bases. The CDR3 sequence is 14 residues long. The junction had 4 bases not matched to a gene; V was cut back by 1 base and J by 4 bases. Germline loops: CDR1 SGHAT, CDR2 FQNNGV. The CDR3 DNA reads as TGTGCCAGCAGCTTAGGGACAGGTCGGTACGAGCAGTACTTC. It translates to CASSLGTGRYEQYF.

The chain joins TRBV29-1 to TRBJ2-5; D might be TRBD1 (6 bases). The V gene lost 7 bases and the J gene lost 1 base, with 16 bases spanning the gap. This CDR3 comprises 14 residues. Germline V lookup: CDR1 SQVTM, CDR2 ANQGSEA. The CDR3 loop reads CSEQDRLTQETQYF. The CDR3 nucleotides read TGCAGCGAACAAGACAGGCTGACCCAAGAGACCCAGTACTTC.

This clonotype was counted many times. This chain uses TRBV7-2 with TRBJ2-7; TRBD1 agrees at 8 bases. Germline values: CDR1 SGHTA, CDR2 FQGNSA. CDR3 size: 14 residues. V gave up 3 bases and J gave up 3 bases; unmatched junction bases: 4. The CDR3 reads CASSFSGGSYEQYF. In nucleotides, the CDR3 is TGTGCCAGCAGCTTTTCAGGGGGCAGCTACGAGCAGTACTTC. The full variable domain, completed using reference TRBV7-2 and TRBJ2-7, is GAGVSQSPSNKVTEKGKDVELRCDPISGHTALYWYRQSLGQGLEFLIYFQGNSAPDKSGLPSDRFSAERTGGSVSTLTIQRTQQEDSAVYLCASSFSGGSYEQYFGPGTRLTVT.

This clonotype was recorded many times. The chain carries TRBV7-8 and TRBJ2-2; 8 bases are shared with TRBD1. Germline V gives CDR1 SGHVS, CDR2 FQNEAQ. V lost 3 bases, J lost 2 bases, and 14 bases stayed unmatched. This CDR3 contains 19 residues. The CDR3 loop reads CASSLVVGLTGANTGELFF. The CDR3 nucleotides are TGTGCCAGCAGCTTGGTCGTCGGGCTGACAGGGGCTAACACCGGGGAGCTGTTTTTT.

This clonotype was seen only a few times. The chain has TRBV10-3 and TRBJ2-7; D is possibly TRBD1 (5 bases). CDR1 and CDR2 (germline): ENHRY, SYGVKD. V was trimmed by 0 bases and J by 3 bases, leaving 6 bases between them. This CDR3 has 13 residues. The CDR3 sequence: CAISESGDYEQYF. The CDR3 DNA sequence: TGTGCCATCAGTGAGTCAGGGGACTACGAGCAGTACTTC.

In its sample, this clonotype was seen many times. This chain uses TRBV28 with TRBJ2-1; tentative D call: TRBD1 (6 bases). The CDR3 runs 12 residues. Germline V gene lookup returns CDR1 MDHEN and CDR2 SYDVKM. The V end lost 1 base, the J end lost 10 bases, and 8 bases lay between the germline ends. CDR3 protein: CASSLLGQEQFF. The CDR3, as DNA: TGTGCCAGCAGTTTATTGGGACAAGAGCAGTTCTTC.